Below, 4 T cell receptor beta chains from the same sample are listed, as sequenced in a study of T cell clonality in common variable immunodeficiency. TCRdb keeps only in-frame clones here, not all; method: immunoSEQ multiplex PCR. The sample lists some 40,000 clones, none appearing once, the ten largest making up about 0.68%. The sequencing sample was made of peripheral blood mononuclear cells. The receptors were gathered from a person aged 18 to 70 in good health.

There are many counts of this clone. Read coverage stops 3 residues before the CDR3 terminus; the germline J gene supplies the remainder. J is TRBJ2-7 and V is TRBV5-6; 7 bases align to TRBD1. The CDR3 is 14 residues long. After removal of 0 bases from V and 6 bases from J, the junction contained 6 bases not matched to a gene. Germline V gives CDR1 SGHDT, CDR2 YYEEEE. CDR3 bases read: TGTGCCAGCAGCTTGGTACAGGGGCTTGGCGAG. Its protein product is CASSLVQGLGE. The CDR3, in full, reads CASSLVQGLGEQYF.

A remark on this clone: The observed sequence ends 3 residues before the CDR3 terminus, with the missing tail filled in from the germline J gene. V is TRBV7-8 and J is TRBJ2-7, with D possibly matching TRBD2 (5 bases). The V and J ends lost 0 bases and 6 bases respectively, with 12 bases between them. The CDR3 runs 14 residues. Germline CDR1 is SGHVS and CDR2 is FQNEAQ. The CDR3 protein is CASSLALEGSEQYF. Partial CDR3 DNA: TGTGCCAGCAGCTTAGCTCTCGAGGGCAGCGAG.

This clone came up many times. Sequencing ends 3 residues short of the CDR3 end; the germline J gene provides the rest. The gene calls are TRBV7-9 and TRBJ2-1, with 15 bases identical to TRBD2. The CDR3 covers 15 residues. Germline values: CDR1 SEHNR, CDR2 FQNEAQ (reference sequence). J lost 8 bases, V lost 4 bases, and 3 bases had no gene match. The CDR3 bases that were read are TGTGCCAGCAGCTGGACTAGCGGGAGGGCGGATGAG. This translates into CASSWTSGRADE. The whole CDR3 protein reads CASSWTSGRADEQFF.

This clone was recorded at least ten times. The sequenced fragment ends 3 residues before the CDR3 boundary, so the rest is inferred from the germline J gene. The chain uses TRBV7-8 and TRBJ2-1, with 7 bases fitting TRBD2. CDR1 and CDR2 from the germline V gene are SGHVS and FQNEAQ. V lost 5 bases and J lost 8; bases outside the gene matches: 12. The CDR3 runs to 15 residues. The CDR3 is CASSGRTSTPDEQFF. Partial CDR3 DNA: TGTGCCAGCAGCGGGAGGACTAGTACCCCCGATGAG.